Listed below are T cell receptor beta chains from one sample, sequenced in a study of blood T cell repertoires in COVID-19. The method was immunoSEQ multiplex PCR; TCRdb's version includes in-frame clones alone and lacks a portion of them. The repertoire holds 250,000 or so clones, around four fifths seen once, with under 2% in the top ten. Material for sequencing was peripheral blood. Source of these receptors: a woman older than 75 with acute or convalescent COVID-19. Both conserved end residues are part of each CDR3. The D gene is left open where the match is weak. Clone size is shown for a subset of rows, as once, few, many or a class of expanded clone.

CDR3nt: TGTGCCAGCAGCTCCACCGGGGGAGGAACTGAAGCTTTCTTT
CDR3aa: CASSSTGGGTEAFF
d_gene: NA
v_gene: TRBV7-3
j_gene: TRBJ1-1
abundance: NA

CDR3nt: TGTGCTAGTGGTTTATGGACAGGCGGGAACACTGAAGCTTTCTTT
CDR3aa: CASGLWTGGNTEAFF
d_gene: TRBD1
v_gene: TRBV12-5
j_gene: TRBJ1-1
abundance: NA

CDR3nt: TGTGCCAGCAGGCCCGGGACAGGGGGGAACTATGGCTACACCTTC
CDR3aa: CASRPGTGGNYGYTF
d_gene: TRBD1
v_gene: TRBV7-2
j_gene: TRBJ1-2
abundance: many

CDR3nt: TGTGCCACCCGGGGTAGCAATCAGCCCCAGCATTTT
CDR3aa: CATRGSNQPQHF
d_gene: NA
v_gene: TRBV15
j_gene: TRBJ1-5
abundance: few

CDR3nt: TGTGCCAGCTCACCAGTACTCCCTCCTAACTATGGCTACACCTTC
CDR3aa: CASSPVLPPNYGYTF
d_gene: NA
v_gene: TRBV18
j_gene: TRBJ1-2
abundance: NA

CDR3nt: TGTGCCAGCAGGATAACCGGGACTAGCGGGATGGTTGAGCAGTTCTTC
CDR3aa: CASRITGTSGMVEQFF
d_gene: TRBD2
v_gene: TRBV7-3
j_gene: TRBJ2-1
abundance: NA

CDR3nt: TGTGCCATCAGTGGCGACAGGGCAAACACTGAAGCTTTCTTT
CDR3aa: CAISGDRANTEAFF
d_gene: TRBD1
v_gene: TRBV10-3
j_gene: TRBJ1-1
abundance: NA

CDR3nt: TGTGCCAGCTCACGGGCAGTCTCCAACTATGGCTACACCTTC
CDR3aa: CASSRAVSNYGYTF
d_gene: NA
v_gene: TRBV18
j_gene: TRBJ1-2
abundance: NA

CDR3nt: TGTGCCAGCAGCTTAGAGGGTCAGGGTGGATACAATGAGCAGTTCTTC
CDR3aa: CASSLEGQGGYNEQFF
d_gene: NA
v_gene: TRBV7-6
j_gene: TRBJ2-1
abundance: few

CDR3nt: TGCGCCAGCAGCTGGGGGACTAGCGTTGGTGGCACAGATACGCAGTATTTT
CDR3aa: CASSWGTSVGGTDTQYF
d_gene: TRBD2
v_gene: TRBV5-1
j_gene: TRBJ2-3
abundance: NA

CDR3nt: TGTGCCAGCAGCTTAGTGTCAGGGTACAGTTCTGGAAACACCATATATTTT
CDR3aa: CASSLVSGYSSGNTIYF
d_gene: NA
v_gene: TRBV11-2
j_gene: TRBJ1-3
abundance: few

CDR3nt: TGTGCCAGCAGCCTCCGGCGGGGCAACACCATATATTTT
CDR3aa: CASSLRRGNTIYF
d_gene: NA
v_gene: TRBV14
j_gene: TRBJ1-3
abundance: NA

CDR3nt: TGTGCCTGGAGTGCAACCTACGAGCAGTACTTC
CDR3aa: CAWSATYEQYF
d_gene: NA
v_gene: TRBV30
j_gene: TRBJ2-7
abundance: NA

CDR3nt: TGTGCCAGCAGCCCGCTCGGGGGGCCCTCCTACAATGAGCAGTTCTTC
CDR3aa: CASSPLGGPSYNEQFF
d_gene: NA
v_gene: TRBV7-9
j_gene: TRBJ2-1
abundance: NA

CDR3nt: TGCAGTGCTGCGATGAACACTGAAGCTTTCTTT
CDR3aa: CSAAMNTEAFF
d_gene: NA
v_gene: TRBV20-1
j_gene: TRBJ1-1
abundance: few

CDR3nt: TGTGCCAGCAGTGAATCGCCCGGGACAGGGGCGATGGATACGCAGTATTTT
CDR3aa: CASSESPGTGAMDTQYF
d_gene: TRBD1
v_gene: TRBV25-1
j_gene: TRBJ2-3
abundance: NA

CDR3nt: TGTGCCAGCAGTTACTGGTCAGATTCACCCCTCCACTTT
CDR3aa: CASSYWSDSPLHF
d_gene: NA
v_gene: TRBV6-5
j_gene: TRBJ1-6
abundance: NA

CDR3nt: TGTGCCAGTACCTCACAAAGCAGGTACGTCGCCTATGGCTACACCTTC
CDR3aa: CASTSQSRYVAYGYTF
d_gene: NA
v_gene: TRBV19
j_gene: TRBJ1-2
abundance: NA

CDR3nt: TGTGCCAGCAGTGGCGGGGGAGGCAATGAGCAGTTCTTC
CDR3aa: CASSGGGGNEQFF
d_gene: TRBD2
v_gene: TRBV12-3/TRBV12-4
j_gene: TRBJ2-1
abundance: NA

CDR3nt: TGCGCCAGCAGCAAGAGCTCCTACGAGCAGTACTTC
CDR3aa: CASSKSSYEQYF
d_gene: NA
v_gene: TRBV5-1
j_gene: TRBJ2-7
abundance: NA

CDR3nt: TGTGCCAGCAGTTGGGGGCCGACCACAGATACGCAGTATTTT
CDR3aa: CASSWGPTTDTQYF
d_gene: NA
v_gene: TRBV2
j_gene: TRBJ2-3
abundance: NA

CDR3nt: TGTGCCAGCAGCTTTAGCGGGAGGCCGAACACCGGGGAGCTGTTTTTT
CDR3aa: CASSFSGRPNTGELFF
d_gene: TRBD2
v_gene: TRBV7-2
j_gene: TRBJ2-2
abundance: few

CDR3nt: TGTCCCCGTCCCCCGGGGGGGCAGGGGGGATCGGGGGCCAACGTCCTGACTTTC
CDR3aa: CPRPPGGQGGSGANVLTF
d_gene: NA
v_gene: TRBV19
j_gene: TRBJ2-6
abundance: NA